This entry concerns a single T cell receptor beta chain. Additional DNA sequences in this sample encode the identical CDR3. The CDR3 is 15 residues long. The germline gives CDR1 SGHAT, CDR2 FQNNGV. The V and J ends lost 3 bases and 8 bases respectively, with 16 bases between them. These data belong to a study of blood T cell repertoires in COVID-19. Sequenced by immunoSEQ multiplex PCR; TCRdb stores in-frame clones only, minus some. The sample gives over 50,000 clones, 87% of which show up once; roughly 6.6% is in the top ten. This sequence originates from a man aged 60-69 years with acute or convalescent COVID-19. Source material: peripheral blood. The V call is TRBV11-2, the J call TRBJ1-4, with D tentatively TRBD1 (6 bases). CDR3 DNA: TGTGCCAGCAGCTTTCAGGCTGGAAGGGGGGAAAAACTGTTTTTT. Its protein is CASSFQAGRGEKLFF.